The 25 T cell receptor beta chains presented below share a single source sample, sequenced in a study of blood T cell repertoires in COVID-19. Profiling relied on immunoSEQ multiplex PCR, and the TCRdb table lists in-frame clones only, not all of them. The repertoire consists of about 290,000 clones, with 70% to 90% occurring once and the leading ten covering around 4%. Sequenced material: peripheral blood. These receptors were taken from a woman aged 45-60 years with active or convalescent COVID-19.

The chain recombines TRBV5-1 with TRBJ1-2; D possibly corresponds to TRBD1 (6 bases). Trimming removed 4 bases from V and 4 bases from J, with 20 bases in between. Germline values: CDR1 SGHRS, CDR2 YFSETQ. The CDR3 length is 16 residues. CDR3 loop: CASSPTPGQAGYGYTF. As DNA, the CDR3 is TGCGCCAGCAGCCCAACCCCGGGACAAGCTGGCTATGGCTACACCTTC.

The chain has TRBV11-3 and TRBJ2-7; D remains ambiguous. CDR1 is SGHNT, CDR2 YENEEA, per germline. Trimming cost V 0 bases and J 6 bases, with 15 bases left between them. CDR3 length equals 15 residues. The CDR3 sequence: CASSLDSAQVSEQYF. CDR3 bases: TGTGCCAGCAGCTTAGATTCCGCGCAAGTTTCCGAGCAGTACTTC. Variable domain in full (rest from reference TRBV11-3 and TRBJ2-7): EAGVVQSPRYKIIEKKQPVAFWCNPISGHNTLYWYLQNLGQGPELLIRYENEEAVDDSQLPKDRFSAERLKGVDSTLKIQPAELGDSAVYLCASSLDSAQVSEQYFGPGTRLTVT.

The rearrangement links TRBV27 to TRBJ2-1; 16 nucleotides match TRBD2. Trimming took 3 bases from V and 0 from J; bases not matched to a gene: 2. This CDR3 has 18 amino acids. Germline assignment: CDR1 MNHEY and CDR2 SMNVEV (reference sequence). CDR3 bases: TGTGCCAGCAGTTTGGGACTAGCGGGAGGGAGCTCCTACAATGAGCAGTTCTTC. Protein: CASSLGLAGGSSYNEQFF.

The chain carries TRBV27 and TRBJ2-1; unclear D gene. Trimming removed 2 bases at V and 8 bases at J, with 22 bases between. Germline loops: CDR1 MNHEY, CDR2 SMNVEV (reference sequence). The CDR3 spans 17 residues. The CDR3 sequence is CASSLPPVGLAWYEQFF. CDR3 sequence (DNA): TGTGCCAGCAGTTTACCGCCGGTTGGTCTTGCTTGGTATGAGCAGTTCTTC.

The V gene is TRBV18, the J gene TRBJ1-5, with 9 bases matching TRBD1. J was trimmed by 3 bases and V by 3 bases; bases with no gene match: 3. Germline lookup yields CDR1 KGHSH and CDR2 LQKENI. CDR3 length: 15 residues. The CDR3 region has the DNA TGTGCCAGCTCACCTGGGACAGGGCCCAATCAGCCCCAGCATTTT. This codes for CASSPGTGPNQPQHF. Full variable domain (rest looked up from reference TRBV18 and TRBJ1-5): NAGVMQNPRHLVRRRGQEARLRCSPMKGHSHVYWYRQLPEEGLKFMVYLQKENIIDESGMPKERFSAEFPKEGPSILRIQQVVRGDSAAYFCASSPGTGPNQPQHFGDGTRLSIL.

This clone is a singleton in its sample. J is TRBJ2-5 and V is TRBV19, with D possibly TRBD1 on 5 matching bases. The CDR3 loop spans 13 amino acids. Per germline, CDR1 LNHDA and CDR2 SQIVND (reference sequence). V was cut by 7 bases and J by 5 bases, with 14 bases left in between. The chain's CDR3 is CASKNAGRETQYF. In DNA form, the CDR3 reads TGTGCCAGTAAGAACGCAGGGCGGGAGACCCAGTACTTC.

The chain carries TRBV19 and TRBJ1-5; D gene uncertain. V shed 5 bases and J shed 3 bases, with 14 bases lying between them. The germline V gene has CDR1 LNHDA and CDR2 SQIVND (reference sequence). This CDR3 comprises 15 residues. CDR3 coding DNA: TGTGCCAGTAGTCTGCCAGGTTGGCCCAATCAGCCCCAGCATTTT. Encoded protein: CASSLPGWPNQPQHF. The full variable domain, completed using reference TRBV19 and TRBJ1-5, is DGGITQSPKYLFRKEGQNVTLSCEQNLNHDAMYWYRQDPGQGLRLIYYSQIVNDFQKGDIAEGYSVSREKKESFPLTVTSAQKNPTAFYLCASSLPGWPNQPQHFGDGTRLSIL.

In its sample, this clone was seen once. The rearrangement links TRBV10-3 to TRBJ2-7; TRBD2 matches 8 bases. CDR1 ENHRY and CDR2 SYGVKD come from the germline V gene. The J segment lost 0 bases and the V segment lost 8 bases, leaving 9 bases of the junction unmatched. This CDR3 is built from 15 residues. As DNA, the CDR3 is TGTGCCATCGCCCCTGGCGGGAGGAGCTCCTACGAGCAGTACTTC. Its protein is CAIAPGGRSSYEQYF.

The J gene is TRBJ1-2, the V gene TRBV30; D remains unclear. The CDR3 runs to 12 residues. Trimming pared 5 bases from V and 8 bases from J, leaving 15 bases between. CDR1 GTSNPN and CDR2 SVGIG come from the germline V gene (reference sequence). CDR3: CAWEGGPGGYTF. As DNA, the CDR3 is TGTGCCTGGGAGGGCGGCCCGGGGGGCTACACCTTC.

The CDR3 DNA follows: TGTGCCAGCAGCGTAGGGGGCGGGACCTCCTACAATGAGCAGTTCTTC. Residues: CASSVGGGTSYNEQFF. The V call is TRBV9, the J call TRBJ2-1; tentative D call: TRBD2 (6 bases). V was trimmed by 0 bases and J by 0 bases, leaving 10 bases between them. The CDR3 extends over 16 amino acids. The germline V gene encodes CDR1 SGDLS and CDR2 YYNGEE. The whole variable domain, remainder taken from reference TRBV9 and TRBJ2-1, is DSGVTQTPKHLITATGQRVTLRCSPRSGDLSVYWYQQSLDQGLQFLIQYYNGEERAKGNILERFSAQQFPDLHSELNLSSLELGDSALYFCASSVGGGTSYNEQFFGPGTRLTVL.

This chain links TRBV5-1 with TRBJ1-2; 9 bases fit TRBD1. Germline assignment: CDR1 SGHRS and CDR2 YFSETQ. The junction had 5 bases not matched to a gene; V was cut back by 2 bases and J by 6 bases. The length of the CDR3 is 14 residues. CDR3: CASSFTGTGNGYTF. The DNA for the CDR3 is TGCGCCAGCAGCTTCACCGGGACAGGGAATGGCTACACCTTC.

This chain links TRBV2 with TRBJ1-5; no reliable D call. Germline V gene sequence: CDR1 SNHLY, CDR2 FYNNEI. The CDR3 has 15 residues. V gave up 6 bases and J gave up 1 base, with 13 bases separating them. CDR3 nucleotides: TGTGCCAGCAGGAGTGGGAGGACGAGCAATCAGCCCCAGCATTTT. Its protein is CASRSGRTSNQPQHF.

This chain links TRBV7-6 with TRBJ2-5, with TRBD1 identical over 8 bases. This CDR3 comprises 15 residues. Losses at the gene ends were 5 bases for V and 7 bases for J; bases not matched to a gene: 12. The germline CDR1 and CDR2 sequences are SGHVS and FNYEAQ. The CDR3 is CASSQGQANAGTQYF. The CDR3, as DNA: TGTGCCAGCAGCCAGGGACAGGCGAACGCAGGGACCCAGTACTTC.

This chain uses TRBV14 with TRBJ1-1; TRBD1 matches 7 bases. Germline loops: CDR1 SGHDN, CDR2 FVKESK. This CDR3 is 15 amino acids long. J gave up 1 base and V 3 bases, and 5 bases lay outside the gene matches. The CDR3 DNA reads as TGTGCCAGCAGCCAGAGACAGGGAGCGAACACTGAAGCTTTCTTT. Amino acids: CASSQRQGANTEAFF. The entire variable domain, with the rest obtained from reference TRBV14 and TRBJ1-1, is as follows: EAGVTQFPSHSVIEKGQTVTLRCDPISGHDNLYWYRRVMGKEIKFLLHFVKESKQDESGMPNNRFLAERTGGTYSTLKVQPAELEDSGVYFCASSQRQGANTEAFFGQGTRLTVV.

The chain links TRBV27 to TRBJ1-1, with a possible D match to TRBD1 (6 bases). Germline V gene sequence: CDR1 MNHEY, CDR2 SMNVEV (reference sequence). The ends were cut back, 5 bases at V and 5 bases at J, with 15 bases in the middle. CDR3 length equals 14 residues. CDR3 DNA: TGTGCCAGCAGTCTTACAGGGTGGAGAACTGAAGCTTTCTTT. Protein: CASSLTGWRTEAFF.

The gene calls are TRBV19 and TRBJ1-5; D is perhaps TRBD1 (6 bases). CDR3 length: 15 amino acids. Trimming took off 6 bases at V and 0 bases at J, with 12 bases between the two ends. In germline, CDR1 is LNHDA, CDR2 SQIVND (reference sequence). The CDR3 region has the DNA TGTGCCAGTAGCCCCGGACAGTATAGCAATCAGCCCCAGCATTTT. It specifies CASSPGQYSNQPQHF.

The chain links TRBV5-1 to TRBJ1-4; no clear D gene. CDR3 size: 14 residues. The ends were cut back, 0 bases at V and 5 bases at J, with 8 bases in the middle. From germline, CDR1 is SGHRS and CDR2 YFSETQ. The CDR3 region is CASSLGADNEKLFF. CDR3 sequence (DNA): TGCGCCAGCAGCTTGGGGGCCGACAATGAAAAACTGTTTTTT.

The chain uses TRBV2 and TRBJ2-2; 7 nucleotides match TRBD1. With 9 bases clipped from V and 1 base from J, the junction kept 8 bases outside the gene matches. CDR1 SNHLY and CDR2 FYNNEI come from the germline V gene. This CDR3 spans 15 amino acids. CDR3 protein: CASRGTAWNTGELFF. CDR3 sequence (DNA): TGTGCCAGTAGGGGGACAGCATGGAACACCGGGGAGCTGTTTTTT.

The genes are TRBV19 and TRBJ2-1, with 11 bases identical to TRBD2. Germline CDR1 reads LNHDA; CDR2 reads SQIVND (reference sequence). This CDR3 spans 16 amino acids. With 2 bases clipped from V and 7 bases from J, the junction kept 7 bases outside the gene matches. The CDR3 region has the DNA TGTGCCAGTAGTATACGGCTAGCGGGAGGTAAAAATGAGCAGTTCTTC. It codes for CASSIRLAGGKNEQFF.

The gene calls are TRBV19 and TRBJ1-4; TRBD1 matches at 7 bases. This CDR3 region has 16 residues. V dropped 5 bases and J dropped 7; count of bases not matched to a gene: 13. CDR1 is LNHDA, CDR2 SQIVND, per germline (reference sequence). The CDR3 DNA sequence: TGTGCCAGTAGTCCAGCGACAGGGCCAAGGGTTGAAAAACTGTTTTTT. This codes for CASSPATGPRVEKLFF.

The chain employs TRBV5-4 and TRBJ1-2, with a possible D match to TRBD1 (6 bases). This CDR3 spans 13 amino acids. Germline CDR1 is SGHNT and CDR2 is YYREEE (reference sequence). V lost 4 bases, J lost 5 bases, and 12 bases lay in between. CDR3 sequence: CASSHDRIYGYTF. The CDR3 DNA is TGTGCCAGCAGCCACGACAGGATTTATGGCTACACCTTC.

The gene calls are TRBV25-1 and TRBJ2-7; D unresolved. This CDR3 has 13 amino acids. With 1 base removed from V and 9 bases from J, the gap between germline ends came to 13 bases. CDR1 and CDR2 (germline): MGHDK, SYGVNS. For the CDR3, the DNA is TGTGCCAGCAGTGAATCCGAGGAAGTAGGGCAGTACTTC. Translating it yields CASSESEEVGQYF.

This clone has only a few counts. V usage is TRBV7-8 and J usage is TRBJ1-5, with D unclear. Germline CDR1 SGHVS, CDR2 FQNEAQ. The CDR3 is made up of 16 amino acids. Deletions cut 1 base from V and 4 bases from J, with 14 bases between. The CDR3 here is CASSLGRPHLNQPQHF. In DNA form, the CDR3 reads TGTGCCAGCAGCTTAGGCAGGCCGCACCTTAATCAGCCCCAGCATTTT.

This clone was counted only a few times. The CDR3 DNA reads as TGTGCCAGCAGCCCGGGGGAGGGATCTGAGGCTGGAAACACCATATATTTT. Protein sequence: CASSPGEGSEAGNTIYF. The rearrangement links TRBV7-6 to TRBJ1-3; maybe TRBD1 (5 bases). Deletions cut 5 bases from V and 2 bases from J, with 19 bases between. The CDR3 has 17 residues. Per germline, CDR1 SGHVS and CDR2 FNYEAQ.

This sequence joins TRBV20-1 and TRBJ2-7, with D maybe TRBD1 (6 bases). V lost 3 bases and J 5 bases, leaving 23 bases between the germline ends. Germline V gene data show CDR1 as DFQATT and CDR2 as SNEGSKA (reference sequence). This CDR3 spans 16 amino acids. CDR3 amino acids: CSASGYRDPTSDEQYF. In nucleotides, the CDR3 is TGCAGTGCTAGTGGCTACAGGGACCCTACGAGCGACGAGCAGTACTTC.